Listed here are 27 T cell receptor beta chains from one sample, sequenced in a study of CXCR3-negative and CXCR3-positive naive CD8 T cells. TRB cDNA libraries were made by UMI-labeled 5' RACE. TCRdb re-called the 5' RACE reads and shows each CDR3 protein once, DNA omitted. The data include 100,000 to 150,000 distinct CDR3 sequences; the top ten clones carry 0.4% to 0.5%. Points from the study as a whole: Naive CXCR3-positive cells had TRB CDR3s more hydrophobic than those of CXCR3-negative naive cells.

No antigen has been assigned to these receptors. The sample comprised naive CXCR3+ CD8+ T cells from blood. Subset indicated: CD45RO-CCR7+CD27+CD95- naive CD8+ T cells expressing CXCR3 (TNR3+). All receptors come from a human donor in good health. Some clones in this sample may be carry-over from other donors' samples.

The chain links TRBV13 to TRBJ1-1. Germline values: CDR1 PRHDT, CDR2 FYEKMQ (reference sequence). This CDR3 has 14 residues. The CDR3 sequence: CASSWGLGSTEAFF.

This chain connects TRBV29-1 to TRBJ2-2; the TCRdb D gene call, TRBD2, has no DNA to confirm it. Germline V gene sequence: CDR1 SQVTM, CDR2 ANQGSEA. This CDR3 is 15 amino acids long. The CDR3 is CSARGLAANTGELFF.

This chain links TRBV5-5 with TRBJ2-7. Germline CDR1 is SGHKS and CDR2 is YYEKEE (reference sequence). The CDR3 is 14 residues long. CDR3 in amino acids: CASSVGLGSYEQYF.

The gene calls are TRBV12-3 or TRBV12-4 and TRBJ2-5. The length of the CDR3 is 13 residues. The CDR3 loop reads CASSQTLLETQYF.

This chain uses TRBV14 with TRBJ2-7. The CDR3 spans 15 residues. From germline, CDR1 is SGHDN and CDR2 FVKESK. CDR3 loop: CASSQDKVHHQVQYF.

The CDR3 sequence is CASSQDVSHDYEQYF. This rearrangement joins TRBV4-3 to TRBJ2-7; TCRdb calls TRBD2, which cannot be checked without DNA. CDR1 and CDR2 (germline): LGHNA, YSLEER. This CDR3 is 15 amino acids long.

The rearrangement uses TRBV4-3 and TRBJ1-1; TCRdb names TRBD1, which stays unverified in the absence of DNA. Germline loops: CDR1 LGHNA, CDR2 YSLEER. This CDR3 region has 15 residues. The CDR3 sequence: CASSIYRGGDTEAFF.

The J gene is TRBJ1-2, the V gene TRBV4-3; there is no DNA to check the TCRdb D call of TRBD1. The length of the CDR3 is 15 residues. Germline loops: CDR1 LGHNA, CDR2 YSLEER. CDR3 amino acids: CASSQDRGVANGYTF.

The chain couples TRBV12-3 or TRBV12-4 to TRBJ2-1; no DNA is available, so the TRBD2 call from TCRdb remains unchecked. This CDR3 has 19 residues. CDR3 loop: CASSLIGLAGGITYNEQFF.

The genes are TRBV28 and TRBJ1-2; TCRdb proposes TRBD1, but this gene call is untestable without DNA. The germline V gene encodes CDR1 MDHEN and CDR2 SYDVKM. This CDR3 is built from 14 residues. CDR3 amino acids: CASSLLGQGYGYTF.

The chain combines TRBV7-9 with TRBJ1-4; as DNA is missing, the TRBD1 call by TCRdb cannot be tested. The CDR3 extends over 15 amino acids. Per germline, CDR1 SEHNR and CDR2 FQNEAQ (reference sequence). Here the CDR3 reads CASSLYRGANEKLFF.

V is TRBV29-1 and J is TRBJ1-5; TCRdb gives TRBD1 as the D gene, but with no DNA this cannot be confirmed. Germline-derived CDR1 and CDR2 are SQVTM and ANQGSEA. This CDR3 contains 12 residues. The CDR3 here is CSVEDGAGPKHF.

The chain carries TRBV2 and TRBJ2-2; the TRBD2 assignment by TCRdb is unverifiable without DNA. This CDR3 contains 14 residues. Germline-derived CDR1 and CDR2 are SNHLY and FYNNEI. The CDR3 spells CASSEAGLTGELFF. The full variable domain, rest sourced from reference TRBV2 and TRBJ2-2, is EPEVTQTPSHQVTQMGQEVILRCVPISNHLYFYWYRQILGQKVEFLVSFYNNEISEKSEIFDDQFSVERPDGSNFTLKIRSTKLEDSAMYFCASSEAGLTGELFFGEGSRLTVL.

CDR3: CATSRDRGVEAFF. This chain uses TRBV15 with TRBJ1-1; the TCRdb call, TRBD1, lacks DNA for checking. From germline, CDR1 is LNHNV and CDR2 YYDKDF (reference sequence). CDR3 length: 13 residues.

The chain couples TRBV7-6 to TRBJ2-7; TCRdb's D call of TRBD1 is untestable without DNA. This CDR3 is built from 14 residues. Germline CDR1 is SGHVS and CDR2 is FNYEAQ. CDR3 protein: CASRLGQGPGEQYF.

The CDR3 reads CASSRREGSDGYTF. The rearrangement joins TRBV7-9 to TRBJ1-2. In germline, CDR1 is SEHNR, CDR2 FQNEAQ (reference sequence). This CDR3 is 14 amino acids long. Looking up the rest from reference TRBV7-9 and TRBJ1-2 gives the full variable domain: DTGVSQNPRHKITKRGQNVTFRCDPISEHNRLYWYRQTLGQGPEFLTYFQNEAQLEKSRLLSDRFSAERPKGSFSTLEIQRTEQGDSAMYLCASSRREGSDGYTFGSGTRLTVV.

The genes are TRBV5-1 and TRBJ2-7. The germline gives CDR1 SGHRS, CDR2 YFSETQ. CDR3 size: 12 residues. The chain's CDR3 is CASSLNDHEQYF.

The CDR3 loop is CASRSGTSGRGDYEQYF. The chain uses TRBV11-2 and TRBJ2-7; absent DNA, TCRdb's TRBD2 call cannot be checked. The germline CDR1 and CDR2 sequences are SGHAT and FQNNGV. CDR3 length equals 17 residues.

The chain carries TRBV7-3 and TRBJ2-7; the D call of TRBD1 rests on TCRdb alone, since no DNA is present to check it. Germline V gene data show CDR1 as SGHTA and CDR2 as FQGTGA. This CDR3 region has 17 residues. The CDR3 is CASSLPTTGSGGNEQYF.

The V and J genes are TRBV29-1 and TRBJ2-2; TCRdb's D gene call, TRBD1, goes unchecked for lack of DNA. Germline CDR1 and CDR2: SQVTM and ANQGSEA. The CDR3 extends over 15 amino acids. The CDR3: CSVEKTGPRAGELFF.

The chain uses TRBV29-1 and TRBJ2-1; there is no DNA to check the TCRdb D call of TRBD2. In germline, CDR1 is SQVTM, CDR2 ANQGSEA. The CDR3 sequence is 15 residues long. The CDR3 spells CSVGGLAGAYNEQFF.

This clonotype shows up as medium-sized by frequency. This chain joins TRBV7-7 and TRBJ2-1; TCRdb selects TRBD2, and the lack of DNA leaves this call unchecked. The CDR3 is made up of 15 amino acids. Germline values: CDR1 SSHAT, CDR2 FNYEAQ (reference sequence). CDR3 amino acids: CASSLGLASYNEQFF.

The V call is TRBV28, the J call TRBJ2-2. This CDR3 spans 13 amino acids. The germline V gene has CDR1 MDHEN and CDR2 SYDVKM. CDR3 residues: CASSDQTTGELCF.

The gene calls are TRBV6-2 or TRBV6-3 and TRBJ2-1; TCRdb indicates TRBD1, and absent DNA this call remains unverified. Germline CDR1 is MNHEY and CDR2 is SVGEGT. CDR3 length equals 14 residues. CDR3 sequence: CAGSYFPGYNEQFF.

This chain connects TRBV7-3 to TRBJ2-2. The CDR3 contains 14 residues. Germline CDR1 SGHTA, CDR2 FQGTGA. The CDR3 loop is CASKTDGGTGELFF.

The gene calls are TRBV9 and TRBJ2-1; no DNA is available, so the TRBD2 call from TCRdb remains unchecked. The CDR3 runs 16 residues. Germline CDR1 and CDR2: SGDLS and YYNGEE. The CDR3 sequence is CASSVGLAGDYNEQFF.

The V call is TRBV28, the J call TRBJ1-2; TCRdb designates TRBD1, a call that cannot be tested without DNA. The CDR3 has 15 residues. The germline V gene has CDR1 MDHEN and CDR2 SYDVKM. The CDR3: CASSKGQAPIYGYTF.